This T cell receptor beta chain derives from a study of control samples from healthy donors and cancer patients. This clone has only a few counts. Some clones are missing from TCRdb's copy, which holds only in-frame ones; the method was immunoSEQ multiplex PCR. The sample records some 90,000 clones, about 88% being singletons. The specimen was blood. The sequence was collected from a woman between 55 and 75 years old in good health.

CDR3 sequence (DNA): TGTGCCAGCGGCCTCGGTGGGCGCAATCAGCCCCAGCATTTT. It codes for CASGLGGRNQPQHF. The chain joins TRBV2 to TRBJ1-5, with D uncertain. There are 14 residues in the CDR3. CDR1 is SNHLY and CDR2 is FYNNEI in the germline V gene. V was shortened by 8 bases and J by 2 bases, with 13 bases between the two germline ends.